The 30 T cell receptor beta chains below were found in one sample sequenced in a study of T cell changes during pregnancy in multiple sclerosis. Measured with immunoSEQ multiplex PCR; TCRdb has only the in-frame clones, and not every one. The profile shows about 20,000 clones, over 85% of them singletons. This material consisted of CD8+ T cells from peripheral blood mononuclear cells, taken in the second trimester of pregnancy. These receptors were collected from a female donor in good health, enrolled as a control in a pregnancy study.

This clone is termed large. The chain is built from TRBV6-4 and TRBJ2-2; possible D gene TRBD2, 6 bases. Germline CDR1 is MRHNA and CDR2 is SNTAGT. Trimming shortened V by 2 bases and J by 6 bases, and 7 bases separated the two germline ends. The CDR3 totals 13 residues. This CDR3 is CASSDRLAGELFF. In DNA, the CDR3 is TGTGCCAGCAGTGACCGACTAGCCGGGGAGCTGTTTTTT.

V gene TRBV9 combines with J gene TRBJ2-7; TRBD2 is a possible D gene (7 bases). The V and J ends lost 2 bases and 4 bases respectively, with 16 bases between them. The CDR3 spans 15 residues. Germline V gene sequence: CDR1 SGDLS, CDR2 YYNGEE. CDR3 sequence reads: CASSVGGLGGYEQYF. The CDR3 region has the DNA TGTGCCAGCAGCGTGGGGGGGCTCGGGGGTTACGAGCAGTACTTC.

The V gene is TRBV28, the J gene TRBJ2-1, with 9 bases matching TRBD2. The CDR3 loop spans 15 amino acids. The junction had 9 bases not matched to a gene; V was cut back by 2 bases and J by 10 bases. CDR1 MDHEN and CDR2 SYDVKM come from the germline V gene. This CDR3 reads CASSLISGGWTEQFF. Here the CDR3 DNA reads TGTGCCAGCAGTTTAATCAGCGGGGGGTGGACGGAGCAGTTCTTC.

The chain recombines TRBV15 with TRBJ2-2, with 11 bases lining up with TRBD2. With 9 bases clipped from V and 4 bases from J, the junction kept 10 bases outside the gene matches. This CDR3 region has 16 residues. Germline lookup yields CDR1 LNHNV and CDR2 YYDKDF (reference sequence). As DNA, the CDR3 is TGTGCCACTAGGAGTCAGACTAGCGGGACCACCGGGGAGCTGTTTTTT. Protein: CATRSQTSGTTGELFF.

This clone was seen just once. The V gene is TRBV5-6, the J gene TRBJ2-7, with TRBD2 identical over 15 bases. The V and J ends lost 4 bases and 4 bases, in that order; junction bases with no gene match: 9. The CDR3 has 17 amino acids. In germline, CDR1 is SGHDT, CDR2 YYEEEE. In DNA form, the CDR3 reads TGTGCCAGCAGCCCCGGACTAGCGGGAGGGCCGGGGTACGAGCAGTACTTC. This translates into CASSPGLAGGPGYEQYF.

A word on this clone: This CDR3 fails to terminate in the conserved phenylalanine or tryptophan, so it likely reflects a read error. The DNA is omitted, as the CDR3 cannot be located on it reliably, and the CDR3 follows TCRdb's listing. The V and J genes are TRBV2 and TRBJ2-4; TRBD1, the D gene given by the table, was not confirmed from the DNA. The CDR3 contains 12 residues when both ends are counted. Germline V gene sequence: CDR1 SNHLY, CDR2 FYNNEI. CDR3 sequence reads: CASSELTTGPYS.

The gene calls are TRBV28 and TRBJ2-3; TRBD2 matches at 9 bases. Germline V gene lookup returns CDR1 MDHEN and CDR2 SYDVKM. This CDR3 is 17 amino acids long. The J segment lost 0 bases and the V segment lost 6 bases, leaving 10 bases of the junction unmatched. This chain's CDR3 is CASSPLSGRGSTDTQYF. CDR3 coding DNA: TGTGCCAGCAGCCCCCTTAGCGGGAGAGGAAGCACAGATACGCAGTATTTT. The full variable domain, in which reference TRBV28 and TRBJ2-3 provide the parts outside the CDR3, is DVKVTQSSRYLVKRTGEKVFLECVQDMDHENMFWYRQDPGLGLRLIYFSYDVKMKEKGDIPEGYSVSREKKERFSLILESASTNQTSMYLCASSPLSGRGSTDTQYFGPGTRLTVL.

V and J are TRBV5-4 and TRBJ2-1, with a weak D call TRBD1 (6 bases). Looked up from germline, CDR1 is SGHNT and CDR2 is YYREEE (reference sequence). This CDR3 spans 15 amino acids. Trimming removed 5 bases at V and 2 bases at J, with 14 bases between. CDR3 coding DNA: TGTGCCAGCAGTTGGCAAGGGGGAACCTACAATGAGCAGTTCTTC. Its translation is CASSWQGGTYNEQFF.

V and J are TRBV27 and TRBJ1-2; 8 nucleotides agree with TRBD1. The CDR3 spans 14 residues. With 6 bases clipped from V and 2 bases from J, the junction kept 5 bases outside the gene matches. Germline loops: CDR1 MNHEY, CDR2 SMNVEV (reference sequence). The CDR3 nucleotides are TGTGCCAGCAGCCATGGACAGGGAAACTATGGCTACACCTTC. It specifies CASSHGQGNYGYTF.

The rearrangement uses TRBV6-5 and TRBJ2-7; 9 bases map to TRBD1. CDR3 length: 14 residues. Germline CDR1 reads MNHEY; CDR2 reads SVGAGI. The J segment lost 5 bases and the V segment lost 8 bases, leaving 10 bases of the junction unmatched. Here the CDR3 DNA reads TGTGCCAGCGGGTCGGGACAGGGCAATAACGAGCAGTACTTC. This gives the protein CASGSGQGNNEQYF.

The V gene is TRBV15, the J gene TRBJ2-7, with a weak D call TRBD1 (5 bases). V dropped 0 bases and J dropped 6 bases, with 18 bases sitting between them. Germline V lookup: CDR1 LNHNV, CDR2 YYDKDF (reference sequence). This CDR3 has 16 amino acids. CDR3 amino acids: CATSRDRGGTWLEQYF. The CDR3 DNA sequence: TGTGCCACCAGCAGAGATAGGGGCGGAACGTGGCTCGAGCAGTACTTC.

The rearrangement joins TRBV2 to TRBJ2-7; 7 nucleotides line up with TRBD1. Trimming at V came to 5 bases and at J to 3 bases, leaving 13 bases not matched to a gene. From germline, CDR1 is SNHLY and CDR2 FYNNEI. CDR3 length: 16 residues. The CDR3 DNA follows: TGTGCCAGCAGTCCGCGGACAGGTTCACGATACTACGAGCAGTACTTC. This encodes CASSPRTGSRYYEQYF.

The V gene is TRBV6-5, the J gene TRBJ2-2; a weak D match, TRBD2 (6 bases). The V and J ends lost 0 bases and 6 bases respectively, with 11 bases between them. The germline V gene has CDR1 MNHEY and CDR2 SVGAGI. This CDR3 has 15 amino acids. The CDR3 spells CASSYSTREAGELFF. Here the CDR3 DNA reads TGTGCCAGCAGTTACTCGACGAGGGAGGCCGGGGAGCTGTTTTTT.

The table lists this clone with a count of one. The chain is built from TRBV28 and TRBJ2-7; a possible D gene is TRBD2 (6 bases). The germline V and J ends were trimmed by 6 bases and 5 bases, with 20 bases remaining between them. Per the germline V gene, CDR1 is MDHEN and CDR2 is SYDVKM. This CDR3 comprises 15 residues. The CDR3 sequence: CASRSSTAGIHEQYF. For the CDR3, the DNA is TGTGCCAGCAGATCCTCAACAGCGGGTATCCACGAGCAGTACTTC.

The chain combines TRBV5-6 with TRBJ1-5, with D unclear. Germline-derived CDR1 and CDR2 are SGHDT and YYEEEE. The CDR3 consists of 12 residues. The V and J ends lost 2 bases and 6 bases respectively, with 6 bases between them. CDR3 nucleotides: TGTGCCAGCAGCTTATCAGGTCAGCCCCAGCATTTT. Translated, it gives CASSLSGQPQHF.

V gene TRBV6-5 combines with J gene TRBJ2-7, with a weak D call TRBD2 (5 bases). Germline assignment: CDR1 MNHEY and CDR2 SVGAGI. This CDR3 is built from 15 residues. Trimming shortened V by 0 bases and J by 4 bases, and 13 bases separated the two germline ends. The CDR3 loop is CASSYSAGPSYEQYF. DNA for the CDR3: TGTGCCAGCAGTTACTCTGCGGGCCCATCTTACGAGCAGTACTTC.

There are a few counts of this clone. The genes are TRBV5-4 and TRBJ1-1; no definite D call. The CDR3 extends over 13 amino acids. CDR1 SGHNT and CDR2 YYREEE come from the germline V gene (reference sequence). The V gene lost 2 bases and the J gene lost 1 base, with 6 bases spanning the gap. CDR3 sequence reads: CASSFGANTEAFF. CDR3 bases: TGTGCCAGCAGCTTCGGAGCGAACACTGAAGCTTTCTTT.

The V and J genes are TRBV19 and TRBJ1-5; maybe TRBD1 (5 bases). The CDR3 contains 16 residues. Germline V gene lookup returns CDR1 LNHDA and CDR2 SQIVND (reference sequence). The V gene lost 3 bases and the J gene lost 0 bases, with 12 bases spanning the gap. For the CDR3, the DNA is TGTGCCAGTAGTATGGGAGGGGCTTATAGCAATCAGCCCCAGCATTTT. Protein product: CASSMGGAYSNQPQHF. Combining the CDR3 with reference TRBV19 and TRBJ1-5 gives the whole variable domain DGGITQSPKYLFRKEGQNVTLSCEQNLNHDAMYWYRQDPGQGLRLIYYSQIVNDFQKGDIAEGYSVSREKKESFPLTVTSAQKNPTAFYLCASSMGGAYSNQPQHFGDGTRLSIL.

The chain is built from TRBV29-1 and TRBJ1-2; 12 nucleotides agree with TRBD1. The V gene end was trimmed by 0 bases and the J gene end by 7 bases; junction bases not matched to a gene: 6. The V gene's germline CDR1 is SQVTM and CDR2 ANQGSEA. The CDR3 runs to 15 residues. The CDR3 is CSVEDRGQGASGYTF. CDR3 in DNA: TGCAGCGTTGAAGATAGGGGACAGGGGGCTAGTGGCTACACCTTC.

The V call is TRBV27, the J call TRBJ2-7; a possible D gene is TRBD1 (7 bases). The CDR3 is 13 residues long. Germline CDR1 reads MNHEY; CDR2 reads SMNVEV (reference sequence). V was trimmed by 6 bases and J by 1 base, leaving 10 bases between them. CDR3 in amino acids: CASSGGQSYEQYF. In nucleotides, the CDR3 is TGTGCCAGCAGCGGGGGACAGTCCTACGAGCAGTACTTC.

The chain combines TRBV19 with TRBJ2-7, with 9 bases fitting TRBD1. The CDR3 has 15 residues. V gave up 3 bases and J gave up 3 bases; unmatched junction bases: 6. The germline V gene has CDR1 LNHDA and CDR2 SQIVND (reference sequence). The CDR3: CASSMWTGELYEQYF. CDR3 coding DNA: TGTGCCAGTAGTATGTGGACAGGGGAGCTCTACGAGCAGTACTTC.

CDR3 nucleotide sequence: TGTGCCAGCAGTTATGGGCTCCAGGGCTACGAGCAGTACTTC. Residues: CASSYGLQGYEQYF. The gene calls are TRBV6-5 and TRBJ2-7, with D perhaps TRBD1 (5 bases). Germline values: CDR1 MNHEY, CDR2 SVGAGI. This CDR3 comprises 14 residues. V was trimmed by 3 bases and J by 3 bases, leaving 12 bases between them.

V gene TRBV27 combines with J gene TRBJ2-1; D is unresolved. The CDR3 runs to 14 residues. The V gene lost 6 bases and the J gene lost 2 bases, with 11 bases spanning the gap. In germline, CDR1 is MNHEY, CDR2 SMNVEV (reference sequence). Written as DNA, the CDR3 is TGTGCCAGCAGAGATAGACTCACCTACAATGAGCAGTTCTTC. This codes for CASRDRLTYNEQFF.

The rearrangement joins TRBV28 to TRBJ2-1; 7 bases match TRBD1. The CDR3 contains 14 residues. With 6 bases clipped from V and 0 bases from J, the junction kept 2 bases outside the gene matches. CDR1 and CDR2 (germline): MDHEN, SYDVKM. This CDR3 reads CASRRTGSYNEQFF. The CDR3 nucleotides read TGTGCCAGCAGAAGGACAGGCTCCTACAATGAGCAGTTCTTC.

There are a few counts of this clone. The rearrangement links TRBV30 to TRBJ1-1; weak D call: TRBD1 (6 bases). The CDR3 loop spans 12 amino acids. Germline V gene lookup returns CDR1 GTSNPN and CDR2 SVGIG (reference sequence). Between the trimmed V and J ends, which lost 7 bases and 1 base, there was a span of 10 bases. CDR3 amino acids: CASGQTNTEAFF. The CDR3 DNA follows: TGTGCCTCGGGACAAACGAACACTGAAGCTTTCTTT.

J is TRBJ2-5 and V is TRBV7-2; D possibly corresponds to TRBD2 (6 bases). V was trimmed by 2 bases and J by 5 bases, leaving 12 bases between them. The CDR3 runs 14 residues. Looked up from germline, CDR1 is SGHTA and CDR2 is FQGNSA. CDR3 DNA sequence: TGTGCCAGCAGCTTACCCGGGAGCTGGGAGACCCAGTACTTC. Amino acids: CASSLPGSWETQYF.

The chain couples TRBV7-9 to TRBJ2-3, with TRBD2 identical over 13 bases. Germline V lookup: CDR1 SEHNR, CDR2 FQNEAQ (reference sequence). The CDR3 is made up of 16 amino acids. Trimming took 5 bases from V and 5 from J; bases not matched to a gene: 7. Written as DNA, the CDR3 is TGTGCCAGCAGCCCCACTAGCGGGGGGGTTCTAGATACGCAGTATTTT. Translating it yields CASSPTSGGVLDTQYF.

This chain joins TRBV4-1 and TRBJ2-5, with 7 bases matching TRBD2. This CDR3 has 16 amino acids. Germline V gives CDR1 MGHRA, CDR2 YSYEKL. V shed 1 base and J 1 base; nucleotides not matched to a gene: 6. For the CDR3, the DNA is TGCGCCAGCAGCCAAGCGGCGGGAGCCCTCCAAGAGACCCAGTACTTC. It specifies CASSQAAGALQETQYF.

The chain recombines TRBV4-1 with TRBJ1-6; D may be TRBD1 (6 bases). Trimming stripped 5 bases from V and 7 bases from J, with 15 bases between. Germline CDR1 is MGHRA and CDR2 is YSYEKL. The CDR3 contains 15 residues. CDR3 amino acids: CASSSIDRTNSPLHF. The CDR3 DNA reads as TGCGCCAGCAGCTCAATCGACAGGACCAATTCACCCCTCCACTTT.

This chain uses TRBV6-5 with TRBJ1-2; tentative D call: TRBD1 (5 bases). Between the trimmed V and J ends, which lost 6 bases and 4 bases, there was a span of 9 bases. This CDR3 is 12 amino acids long. CDR1 and CDR2 from the germline V gene are MNHEY and SVGAGI. The chain's CDR3 is CASRGGSYGYTF. The CDR3 DNA reads as TGTGCCAGCAGGGGGGGGAGCTATGGCTACACCTTC.